Presented here are 2 T cell receptor beta chains from one specimen sequenced in a study of neurological immune-mediated disorders. MiXCR was run by TCRdb on the 5' RACE reads, yielding one entry per CDR3 protein. The data show 95,000 to 110,000 distinct CDR3 sequences, 10% to 14% seen once. Time point denoted: longitudinal time-point 3. Specimen: PBMCs. The source is a female donor with HTLV-1-associated myelopathy (HAM/TSP).

Many counts were recorded for this clonotype. This chain connects TRBV20-1 to TRBJ2-1; TRBD1 aligns across 7 bases. The V gene's germline CDR1 is DFQATT and CDR2 SNEGSKA (reference sequence). The CDR3 is 18 amino acids. V lost 3 bases and J lost 0; bases outside the gene matches: 14. The CDR3 DNA is TGCAGTGCTAGTACCCGGATGCTAGGGGGCCTCTCCTACAATGAGCAGTTCTTC. As protein: CSASTRMLGGLSYNEQFF.

The sample holds many counts of this clonotype. V is TRBV5-1 and J is TRBJ1-5; D might be TRBD1 (6 bases). This CDR3 has 15 residues. The germline V and J ends were trimmed by 3 bases and 4 bases, with 14 bases remaining between them. Germline V gene lookup returns CDR1 SGHRS and CDR2 YFSETQ. The CDR3 bases are TGCGCCAGCAGCTCCGGACAGTCTGGGAATCAGCCCCAGCATTTT. The encoded protein is CASSSGQSGNQPQHF.